The source of this TCR beta chain is a study of blood T cell repertoires in COVID-19. Whole-study context: Samples of COVID-19 (acute and convalescent) were obtained from the United States, Italy and Spain. The analysed material was cDNA or gDNA that came from T cells, B-cell-depleted T cells, or PBMCs.

Original methodology: Nucleated cell counts were estimated from reference gene primer amplification. Using immunoSEQ multiplex PCR, the repertoire was profiled, and TCRdb retains in-frame clones only, with some absent. The V and J calls and clone size are taken from that table; D and trimming were inferred from the DNA. This table has around 300,000 clones, approximately 90% appearing once. CDR1 and CDR2 (germline): MDHEN, SYDVKM. Trimming cost V 11 bases and J 0 bases, with 7 bases left between them. The CDR3 consists of 12 residues. Sequencing was done on a sample of peripheral blood. The clonotype originates from a woman in her thirties with active or convalescent COVID-19. The V and J genes are TRBV28 and TRBJ2-2, with a weak D call TRBD2 (5 bases). CDR3 sequence (DNA): TGTGCCGGGCGGGCGAACACCGGGGAGCTGTTTTTT. Amino acids: CAGRANTGELFF.